Following are 3 T cell receptor beta chains from one sample sequenced in a study of shared clonotypes between healthy human individuals (dated by TCRdb to between 2020 and 2021). The library was obtained by the immunoSEQ multiplex PCR assay. Sourced from immuneACCESS, this table was stored by TCRdb with only in-frame sequences that have V and J called. A share of the clones is absent; for the studies checked, an unresolved V gene accounts for under half, and the remainder has no known explanation. The sample table holds some 2.1 million clones, of which approximately 95% were seen once. Of the sample, 0.1% to 0.15% falls within the top ten clones. Sample: naive CD4+ T cells sorted from blood. Read against the paper, the sample's cell subset or site label means: CD45RA+ positively selected. All receptors come from a man younger than 35 in good health.

The CDR3 DNA sequence: TGTGCCAGCAGGGACTCGGGGCAGCAAGAGACCCAGTACTTC. This codes for CASRDSGQQETQYF. The genes are TRBV7-8 and TRBJ2-5; TRBD1 or TRBD2 may be the D gene (5 bases each). V lost 6 bases to trimming and J lost 2 bases, with 13 bases between them. This CDR3 contains 14 residues. Germline V gene lookup returns CDR1 SGHVS and CDR2 FQNEAQ.

The V call is TRBV6-6, the J call TRBJ2-7; 7 bases line up with TRBD1. The CDR3 contains 14 residues. V gave up 5 bases and J gave up 6 bases; unmatched junction bases: 10. Germline V gene lookup returns CDR1 MNHNY and CDR2 SVGAGI (reference sequence). The DNA of the CDR3 is TGTGCCAGCAGTCCCCGGGACAGACACGCCGAGCAGTACTTC. Translation: CASSPRDRHAEQYF.

The chain uses TRBV25-1 and TRBJ2-1; possible D gene TRBD2, 5 bases. The CDR3 sequence is 17 residues long. Germline V gene data show CDR1 as MGHDK and CDR2 as SYGVNS. Between the trimmed V and J ends, which lost 1 base and 0 bases, there was a span of 13 bases. The CDR3 DNA is TGTGCCAGCAGTGAATTGCCCGGGGTAAGCTCCTACAATGAGCAGTTCTTC. This sequence encodes CASSELPGVSSYNEQFF.